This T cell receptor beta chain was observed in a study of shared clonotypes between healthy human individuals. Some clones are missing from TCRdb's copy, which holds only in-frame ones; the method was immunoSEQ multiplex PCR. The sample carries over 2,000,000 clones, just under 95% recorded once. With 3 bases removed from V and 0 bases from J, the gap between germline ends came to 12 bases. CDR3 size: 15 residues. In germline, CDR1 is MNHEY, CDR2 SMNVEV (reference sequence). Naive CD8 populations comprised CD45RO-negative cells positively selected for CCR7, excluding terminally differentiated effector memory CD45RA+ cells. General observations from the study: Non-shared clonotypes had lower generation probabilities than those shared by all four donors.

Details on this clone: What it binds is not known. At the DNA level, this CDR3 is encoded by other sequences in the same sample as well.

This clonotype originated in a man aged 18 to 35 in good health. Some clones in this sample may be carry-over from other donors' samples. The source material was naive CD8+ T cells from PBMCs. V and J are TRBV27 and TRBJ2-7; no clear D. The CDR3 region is CASSLAGRSSYEQYF. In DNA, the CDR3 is TGTGCCAGCAGTTTGGCCGGGCGAAGCTCCTACGAGCAGTACTTC.